Listed here are 2 T cell receptor beta chains from one sample, sequenced in a study of cytomegalovirus exposure and HLA in healthy donors. PCR amplification relied on 60 Vbeta primers (plus 13 Jbeta primers). Generated by immunoSEQ multiplex PCR, the TCRdb table keeps only in-frame clones and is missing some. This table has 100,000 or so clones, about 80% appearing once. The sequenced sample was PBMCs. These receptors were obtained from a female donor in good health and CMV-seronegative.

Written as DNA, the CDR3 is TGTGCCAGCAGCTTAGGTTCTTCTGGGGCCAACGTCCTGACTTTC. Amino acids: CASSLGSSGANVLTF. The V gene is TRBV7-7, the J gene TRBJ2-6; unclear D gene. Deletions cut 1 base from V and 1 base from J, with 5 bases between. The CDR3 is 15 amino acids. The germline V gene has CDR1 SSHAT and CDR2 FNYEAQ (reference sequence).

The genes are TRBV10-3 and TRBJ2-2, with no clear D. The germline V gene encodes CDR1 ENHRY and CDR2 SYGVKD. Trimming stripped 11 bases from V and 1 base from J, with 11 bases between. The CDR3 contains 13 residues. For the CDR3, the DNA is TGTGCCTGTAGGCAGGAGAACACCGGGGAGCTGTTTTTT. It yields the protein CACRQENTGELFF.